The 21 T cell receptor beta chains presented below share a single source sample, sequenced in a study of CD8 T cells in ankylosing spondylitis. One entry per CDR3 protein, called by TCRdb with MiXCR from the 5' RACE reads. The data show 250,000 to 350,000 distinct CDR3 sequences, about 20% seen once. Sequenced material: blood, either unsorted or a sorted T cell fraction (not recorded which). The source is a male donor with ankylosing spondylitis or in good health (not recorded which).

The rearrangement links TRBV11-1 to TRBJ2-5; either TRBD1 or TRBD2 may fit D (5 bases each). V was shortened by 1 base and J by 0 bases, with 18 bases between the two germline ends. CDR3 length: 18 residues. Germline V gene sequence: CDR1 SGHAT, CDR2 FQDESV (reference sequence). In DNA form, the CDR3 reads TGTGCCAGCAGCTTAGATGGAGGCTCGGGACGGGACCAAGAGACCCAGTACTTC. Protein: CASSLDGGSGRDQETQYF.

The sample holds many counts of this clonotype. This chain links TRBV29-1 with TRBJ2-5; 10 bases are shared with TRBD1. V trimming: 6 bases; J trimming: 5 bases; junction bases outside the gene matches: 3. CDR1 is SQVTM and CDR2 is ANQGSEA in the germline V gene. The CDR3 spans 12 residues. CDR3 region: CSVDRGQETQYF. CDR3 sequence (DNA): TGCAGCGTAGACAGGGGGCAGGAGACCCAGTACTTC.

This clonotype has just a few counts. The chain couples TRBV6-1 to TRBJ2-1; 9 bases line up with TRBD2. CDR1 and CDR2 from the germline V gene are MNHNS and SASEGT. The CDR3 is 14 amino acids. V was pared by 6 bases and J by 4 bases, with 4 bases of the junction left unmatched. Here the CDR3 reads CASRNLAGYNEQFF. CDR3 nucleotide sequence: TGTGCCAGCAGGAATCTAGCGGGGTACAATGAGCAGTTCTTC.

This chain joins TRBV20-1 and TRBJ1-6; D not certain. Germline V gene data show CDR1 as DFQATT and CDR2 as SNEGSKA (reference sequence). The length of the CDR3 is 13 residues. V lost 3 bases and J 7 bases, leaving 10 bases between the germline ends. This chain's CDR3 is CSASYQRNSPLHF. Here the CDR3 DNA reads TGCAGTGCTAGCTATCAGCGCAATTCACCCCTCCACTTT.

Ten or more counts support this clonotype. For the CDR3, the DNA is TGCAGCGTCGGCGGATCAACTAATGAAAAACTGTTTTTT. This translates into CSVGGSTNEKLFF. This rearrangement joins TRBV29-1 to TRBJ1-4; D gene uncertain. CDR3 length: 13 amino acids. The germline CDR1 and CDR2 sequences are SQVTM and ANQGSEA. With 6 bases removed from V and 0 bases from J, the gap between germline ends came to 8 bases.

This sequence joins TRBV20-1 and TRBJ1-3; D is unresolved. The CDR3 extends over 12 amino acids. V dropped 3 bases and J dropped 3 bases, with 6 bases sitting between them. Germline loops: CDR1 DFQATT, CDR2 SNEGSKA (reference sequence). CDR3: CSASLYGNTIYF. DNA of the CDR3: TGCAGTGCTAGCCTCTATGGAAACACCATATATTTT.

J is TRBJ1-4 and V is TRBV3-1; D uncertain. The CDR3 loop spans 15 amino acids. V gave up 1 base and J gave up 5 bases, with 11 bases separating them. Germline V gene sequence: CDR1 LGHDT, CDR2 YNNKEL (reference sequence). The DNA of the CDR3 is TGTGCCAGCAGCCAAGGGAGAACGATCAATGAAAAACTGTTTTTT. It encodes CASSQGRTINEKLFF. Using reference TRBV3-1 and TRBJ1-4 for the parts outside the CDR3, the full variable domain is DTAVSQTPKYLVTQMGNDKSIKCEQNLGHDTMYWYKQDSKKFLKIMFSYNNKELIINETVPNRFSPKSPDKAHLNLHINSLELGDSAVYFCASSQGRTINEKLFFGSGTQLSVL.

In this sample, this clonotype turned up many times. The chain uses TRBV15 and TRBJ1-1; D is uncertain. In germline, CDR1 is LNHNV, CDR2 YYDKDF (reference sequence). This CDR3 has 14 residues. V lost 5 bases and J 2 bases, leaving 12 bases between the germline ends. CDR3 sequence: CATSPTLFNTEAFF. The DNA for the CDR3 is TGTGCCACCAGCCCGACCCTATTTAACACTGAAGCTTTCTTT.

V and J are TRBV12-3 or TRBV12-4 and TRBJ2-2; the match to TRBD2 covers 12 bases. V lost 6 bases to trimming and J lost 8 bases; unmatched junction nucleotides: 10. CDR3 length: 16 residues. The chain's CDR3 is CASSQRLAGVKGELFF. The CDR3 DNA reads as TGTGCCAGCAGCCAACGACTAGCGGGAGTTAAAGGGGAGCTGTTTTTT.

This clonotype was seen more than once but under ten times. V usage is TRBV12-3 or TRBV12-4 and J usage is TRBJ1-3; D might be TRBD1 (5 bases). The germline V and J ends were trimmed by 3 bases and 4 bases, with 19 bases remaining between them. This CDR3 is 17 amino acids long. The CDR3 DNA sequence: TGTGCCAGCAGTTTTCTTGAGGGGCGCCGCAAGGGAAACACCATATATTTT. It yields the protein CASSFLEGRRKGNTIYF.

The rearrangement links TRBV29-1 to TRBJ2-2; 10 bases fit TRBD1. Germline values: CDR1 SQVTM, CDR2 ANQGSEA. This CDR3 is built from 15 residues. Trimming took 3 bases from V and 5 from J; bases not matched to a gene: 6. For the CDR3, the DNA is TGCAGCGTTGATAAGGGACAGGGGTTGACCGGGGAGCTGTTTTTT. This gives the protein CSVDKGQGLTGELFF.

In DNA, the CDR3 is TGTGCCAGCAGCCAAGAGAGTGACCTAGGTAACAATGAGCAGTTCTTC. Translated: CASSQESDLGNNEQFF. The V gene is TRBV4-2, the J gene TRBJ2-1; no definite D call. Trimming removed 0 bases at V and 5 bases at J, with 14 bases between. Germline V gene data show CDR1 as LGHNA and CDR2 as YNFKEQ. The CDR3 contains 16 residues.

There are a few counts of this clonotype. The chain couples TRBV12-3 or TRBV12-4 to TRBJ1-6, with TRBD1 matching over 9 bases. V lost 6 bases, J lost 6 bases, and 6 bases stayed unmatched. This CDR3 spans 15 amino acids. In DNA, the CDR3 is TGTGCCAGCAGCTTAACAGGGGGCGTTAATTCACCCCTCCACTTT. As protein: CASSLTGGVNSPLHF.

This clonotype was detected many times. The chain combines TRBV9 with TRBJ2-2; D is ambiguous. The CDR3 spans 13 residues. Between the trimmed V and J ends, which lost 3 bases and 1 base, there was a span of 4 bases. Germline-derived CDR1 and CDR2 are SGDLS and YYNGEE. CDR3 sequence: CASSGGNTGELFF. CDR3 sequence (DNA): TGTGCCAGCAGCGGGGGGAACACCGGGGAGCTGTTTTTT. The variable domain in full, with the rest retrieved from reference TRBV9 and TRBJ2-2, is DSGVTQTPKHLITATGQRVTLRCSPRSGDLSVYWYQQSLDQGLQFLIQYYNGEERAKGNILERFSAQQFPDLHSELNLSSLELGDSALYFCASSGGNTGELFFGEGSRLTVL.

CDR3 coding DNA: TGTGCCAGCAGTTCCGGGGCCGTGTACCAAGAGACCCAGTACTTC. This codes for CASSSGAVYQETQYF. The chain joins TRBV12-3 or TRBV12-4 to TRBJ2-5; D assignment may be TRBD1 or TRBD2 (5 bases each). Trimming shortened V by 4 bases and J by 0 bases, and 12 bases separated the two germline ends. CDR3 length equals 15 residues.

The CDR3, as DNA: TGTGCCAGTAGTATAGATTACCGGACAGGGGTTTACGTTGGGACTGAAGCTTTCTTT. It specifies CASSIDYRTGVYVGTEAFF. This sequence joins TRBV19 and TRBJ1-1, with 9 bases fitting TRBD1. The CDR3 loop spans 19 amino acids. From germline, CDR1 is LNHDA and CDR2 SQIVND (reference sequence). After removal of 0 bases from V and 5 bases from J, the junction contained 16 bases not matched to a gene.

The J gene is TRBJ1-1, the V gene TRBV12-3 or TRBV12-4; D gene uncertain. Trimming pared 5 bases from V and 4 bases from J, leaving 11 bases between. There are 13 residues in the CDR3. The chain's CDR3 is CASSIRTSTEAFF. The DNA of the CDR3 is TGTGCCAGCAGTATTCGGACCTCCACTGAAGCTTTCTTT.

The chain carries TRBV15 and TRBJ1-4; 9 positions match TRBD1. V was clipped by 1 base and J by 0 bases; unmatched bases: 15. The CDR3 is made up of 21 amino acids. CDR1 LNHNV and CDR2 YYDKDF come from the germline V gene (reference sequence). The CDR3 loop is CATSRGVGQGFFLPTNEKLFF. The CDR3 DNA is TGTGCCACCAGCAGAGGGGTCGGACAGGGGTTCTTTCTCCCAACTAATGAAAAACTGTTTTTT.

J is TRBJ2-3 and V is TRBV3-1; tentatively, D is TRBD2 (6 bases). CDR1 and CDR2 (germline): LGHDT, YNNKEL (reference sequence). Trimming took off 1 base at V and 6 bases at J, with 17 bases between the two ends. The CDR3 has 16 amino acids. This CDR3 is CASSQAGTANRDTQYF. CDR3 nucleotides: TGTGCCAGCAGCCAAGCCGGGACTGCCAATAGGGATACGCAGTATTTT.

This clonotype was seen once. The CDR3 sequence is CASSLVMGQGTEAFF. CDR3 DNA sequence: TGTGCCAGCAGCTTAGTAATGGGACAGGGGACTGAAGCTTTCTTT. The V and J genes are TRBV7-9 and TRBJ1-1, with 10 bases fitting TRBD1. CDR1 is SEHNR, CDR2 FQNEAQ, per germline (reference sequence). The CDR3 is 15 residues long. Trimming cost V 1 base and J 5 bases; bases outside gene matches: 4.

This clonotype was seen many times. The J gene is TRBJ2-3, the V gene TRBV12-3 or TRBV12-4; tentative D call: TRBD2 (6 bases). This CDR3 region has 15 residues. V lost 0 bases and J 1 base, leaving 8 bases between the germline ends. The CDR3 loop reads CASSLAGGRTDTQYF. Here the CDR3 DNA reads TGTGCCAGCAGTTTAGCGGGGGGTCGCACAGATACGCAGTATTTT.